These T cell receptor beta chains were read from a single sample in a study of OX40 agonist ivuxolimab in advanced cancers. This table comes from immunoSEQ multiplex PCR, and its TCRdb copy is limited to in-frame clones, with some not included. The sample holds around 84,000 clones; more than 70% are singletons and the top ten take roughly 0.2%. The sequenced sample was CD4+ or CD8+ T cells sorted from blood, obtained in a trial of the OX40 agonist ivuxolimab. Receptor source: an adult with an advanced solid tumor such as melanoma, head and neck, liver or kidney cancer. Both conserved end residues are part of each CDR3. D genes are given only for firm matches. Expanded clones are given a class, and other clones once, few, many or no size at all.

clone size,V gene,D gene,J gene,CDR3 DNA,CDR3 protein
NA,TRBV6-5,TRBD1,TRBJ1-2,TGTGCCAGCAGTTACCGACAGGGGAGTAATGGCTACACCTTC,CASSYRQGSNGYTF
NA,TRBV28,NA,TRBJ2-1,TGTGCCAGCATAGAAGAAACTAGCTCCAATGAGCAGTTCTTC,CASIEETSSNEQFF
NA,TRBV27,TRBD1,TRBJ2-7,TGTGCCAGCAGTAAACAGATTCTCTCCGGGACAGGGGGAGCCGAGCAGTACTTC,CASSKQILSGTGGAEQYF
NA,TRBV19,NA,TRBJ1-4,TGTGCCAGTAGTTGGGGACCACTTACAACTAATGAAAAACTGTTTTTT,CASSWGPLTTNEKLFF
NA,TRBV7-3,NA,TRBJ1-2,TGTGCCAGCAAACTGTTTACCCAAGTCCACTATGGCTACACCTTC,CASKLFTQVHYGYTF
NA,TRBV6-1,NA,TRBJ2-5,TGTGCCAGCAGTGTAATCAGGAAAGAGACCCAGTACTTC,CASSVIRKETQYF
NA,TRBV28,NA,TRBJ1-2,TGTGCCAGCAGTTCCGGGGTTTATGGCTACACCTTC,CASSSGVYGYTF
NA,TRBV6-1,NA,TRBJ1-2,TGTGCCAGCAGTCCGACATTTACCTATGGCTACACCTTC,CASSPTFTYGYTF
NA,TRBV29-1,TRBD1,TRBJ2-5,TGCAGCGTAACAGGGGAAGGAGAGACCCAGTACTTC,CSVTGEGETQYF
NA,TRBV5-1,NA,TRBJ2-5,TGCGCCAGCAGCTTGGGTGGGGGTTATGCAGAGACCCAGTACTTC,CASSLGGGYAETQYF
NA,TRBV6-1,NA,TRBJ1-2,TGTGCCAGCAGCCGGGATCTTAACTATGGCTACACCTTC,CASSRDLNYGYTF
NA,TRBV9,NA,TRBJ1-2,TGTGCCAGCAGCCCCGAGGGAGCTAACTATGGCTACACCTTC,CASSPEGANYGYTF
NA,TRBV7-2,NA,TRBJ1-6,TGTGCCAGCAGCTTACATGGGCCCATTAATTCACCCCTCCACTTT,CASSLHGPINSPLHF
NA,TRBV5-1,TRBD2,TRBJ2-3,TGCGCCAGCAGCTTGGCTAGCGGGAGCCTCACAGATACGCAGTATTTT,CASSLASGSLTDTQYF
NA,TRBV6-5,NA,TRBJ1-1,TGTGCCAGCATATCTCCAGGGCACACTGAAGCTTTCTTT,CASISPGHTEAFF
NA,TRBV5-1,TRBD2,TRBJ2-1,TGCGCCAGCAGCCACAAAGCGGGAGGGACCTACAATGAGCAGTTCTTC,CASSHKAGGTYNEQFF
NA,TRBV7-6,NA,TRBJ2-5,TGTGCCAGCAGCACGACCGGGACGGTCCAAGAGACCCAGTACTTC,CASSTTGTVQETQYF
NA,TRBV19,TRBD1,TRBJ1-2,TGTGCCAGTACTCCGACAGGGATAGGCTATGGCTACACCTTC,CASTPTGIGYGYTF
NA,TRBV5-1,NA,TRBJ1-3,TGCGCCAGCAGCTTGACGACGGCCTCTGGAAACACCATATATTTT,CASSLTTASGNTIYF
once,TRBV19,TRBD2,TRBJ2-3,TGTGCCAGTAGTATAAGGGGACTAGCGGGAGCGGAAGATACGCAGTATTTT,CASSIRGLAGAEDTQYF
few,TRBV5-6,TRBD2,TRBJ2-7,TGTGCCAGCAGCTTGGATAGCGGGAGTGTTTTAGACGAGCAGTACTTC,CASSLDSGSVLDEQYF
NA,TRBV28,TRBD1,TRBJ2-5,TGTGCCAGCGCCGGACAGGGAGGACAAGAGACCCAGTACTTC,CASAGQGGQETQYF
NA,TRBV19,NA,TRBJ1-1,TGTGCCAGTAGTATGTTTGCAGGGAGGAACACTGAAGCTTTCTTT,CASSMFAGRNTEAFF
NA,TRBV15,TRBD2,TRBJ2-3,TGTGCCACCAGCAGAGAACCGGGGGGAGATACGCAGTATTTT,CATSREPGGDTQYF